This TCR beta chain was identified during a study of yellow fever vaccine responses in identical twins. Study-level findings and limits: It has been reported that, in twins, the vaccine T cell response seemed partly convergent and partly personalized.

Turning to this clonotype: The target antigen is unknown.

This CDR3 has 13 residues. The germline gives CDR1 SQVTM, CDR2 ANQGSEA. V lost 0 bases and J lost 2, with 8 bases in between. TCRdb analysed the RT-PCR reads with MiXCR anew, one entry per CDR3 protein. This table has some 20,000 distinct CDR3 sequences, around four fifths appearing once. This chain links TRBV29-1 with TRBJ2-7, with D tentatively TRBD2 (5 bases). Sequencing was performed on T cells from blood (PBMCs), unsorted or a sorted subset (not recorded which), taken before or after yellow fever vaccination (not recorded which). The origin of this receptor is a woman aged 18-29 years who received the yellow fever vaccine. The CDR3 reads CSVEELGTYEQYF. CDR3 nucleotides: TGCAGCGTTGAAGAACTAGGAACCTACGAGCAGTACTTC.